The 32 T cell receptor beta chains below all came from one sample that was sequenced in a study of T cell repertoires in cytomegalovirus infection. No cognate antigen is known for these TCRs. TCRdb re-called the reads through MiXCR, storing one row per CDR3 protein. The sample shows 100,000 to 150,000 distinct CDR3 sequences, 30% to 40% of them seen only once. Specimen: CD8+ T cells from cultured PBMCs, collected from culture after CMV antigen stimulation. All receptors derive from a human donor in good health (CMV status not recorded). Some clones in this sample may be carry-over from other donors' samples.

The chain has TRBV7-9 and TRBJ2-5, with TRBD2 identical over 7 bases. The length of the CDR3 is 15 residues. J lost 1 base, V lost 5 bases, and 7 bases had no gene match. Germline V gene lookup returns CDR1 SEHNR and CDR2 FQNEAQ (reference sequence). Written as DNA, the CDR3 is TGTGCCAGCAGCACAGCGGGGATTACCCAAGAGACCCAGTACTTC. Encoded protein: CASSTAGITQETQYF.

This sequence joins TRBV20-1 and TRBJ1-1; D call uncertain. The CDR3 is made up of 15 amino acids. Germline lookup yields CDR1 DFQATT and CDR2 SNEGSKA (reference sequence). Trimming cost V 3 bases and J 3 bases, with 17 bases left between them. The CDR3 coding sequence is TGCAGTGCTAGGGCCCCCACACAGCGGTACACTGAAGCTTTCTTT. It codes for CSARAPTQRYTEAFF.

The table lists this clonotype with a count of one. This chain joins TRBV4-3 and TRBJ1-4; D remains unclear. Germline loops: CDR1 LGHNA, CDR2 YSLEER. The CDR3 spans 15 residues. V was cut by 0 bases and J by 3 bases, with 8 bases left in between. Written as DNA, the CDR3 is TGCGCCAGCAGCCAAGAGAGGGCACCTAATGAAAAACTGTTTTTT. This translates into CASSQERAPNEKLFF.

This chain joins TRBV11-2 and TRBJ1-2; 7 nucleotides line up with TRBD1. This CDR3 is built from 13 residues. J lost 7 bases, V lost 5 bases, and 7 bases had no gene match. Germline CDR1 SGHAT, CDR2 FQNNGV. The CDR3, as DNA: TGTGCCAGCAGCATAACAGGGGCAGGTGGCTACACCTTC. Amino acid sequence: CASSITGAGGYTF.

This sequence joins TRBV4-3 and TRBJ1-2; maybe TRBD1 (6 bases). CDR1 and CDR2 from the germline V gene are LGHNA and YSLEER. This CDR3 has 15 residues. V was clipped by 2 bases and J by 5 bases, with 15 bases between them. The CDR3 sequence is CASSQSRTVRYGYTF. The CDR3 region has the DNA TGCGCCAGCAGCCAATCGCGGACAGTCCGTTATGGCTACACCTTC.

The chain employs TRBV10-3 and TRBJ2-5, with TRBD1 identical over 10 bases. V lost 6 bases to trimming and J lost 2 bases; unmatched junction nucleotides: 9. The CDR3 loop spans 16 amino acids. Germline assignment: CDR1 ENHRY and CDR2 SYGVKD. The CDR3 here is CAISRVGDRGQETQYF. The DNA for the CDR3 is TGTGCCATCAGCCGAGTGGGGGACAGGGGTCAAGAGACCCAGTACTTC.

This clonotype was found many times. V gene TRBV20-1 combines with J gene TRBJ2-3; 8 bases are a match to TRBD2. The CDR3 is made up of 14 amino acids. Germline CDR1 and CDR2: DFQATT and SNEGSKA (reference sequence). V was clipped by 6 bases and J by 4 bases; unmatched bases: 9. The CDR3 here is CSASLRGEADTQYF. In DNA form, the CDR3 reads TGCAGTGCCTCCTTGCGGGGGGAGGCAGATACGCAGTATTTT.

This clonotype has a single count. The J gene is TRBJ2-5, the V gene TRBV18; 7 nucleotides line up with TRBD1. Trimming at V came to 2 bases and at J to 2 bases, leaving 5 bases not matched to a gene. Germline CDR1 reads KGHSH; CDR2 reads LQKENI. CDR3 length: 15 residues. CDR3 amino acids: CASSPEDRSQETQYF. The DNA for the CDR3 is TGTGCCAGCTCACCAGAGGACAGGAGTCAAGAGACCCAGTACTTC.

This clonotype was seen a handful of times. This chain uses TRBV4-2 with TRBJ1-1, with D unresolved. Germline-derived CDR1 and CDR2 are LGHNA and YNFKEQ. V was shortened by 1 base and J by 3 bases, with 12 bases between the two germline ends. The CDR3 consists of 15 residues. CDR3: CASSQGGVWDTEAFF. In nucleotides, the CDR3 is TGTGCCAGCAGCCAAGGCGGTGTATGGGACACTGAAGCTTTCTTT.

The genes are TRBV7-9 and TRBJ2-7; a possible D gene is TRBD2 (6 bases). Trimming pared 5 bases from V and 2 bases from J, leaving 13 bases between. CDR3 length: 14 residues. In germline, CDR1 is SEHNR, CDR2 FQNEAQ (reference sequence). CDR3 coding DNA: TGTGCCAGCAGCCTCCTGACGGGAGCCTACGAGCAGTACTTC. It is translated as CASSLLTGAYEQYF.

The chain employs TRBV5-6 and TRBJ2-7; 9 bases map to TRBD1. The CDR3 is made up of 15 amino acids. The junction had 6 bases not matched to a gene; V was cut back by 3 bases and J by 2 bases. Germline V lookup: CDR1 SGHDT, CDR2 YYEEEE. The CDR3: CASSSDRGATYEQYF. The CDR3 bases are TGTGCCAGCAGCTCCGACAGGGGGGCTACCTACGAGCAGTACTTC.

This clonotype turned up a few times. The chain is built from TRBV7-9 and TRBJ1-6; D gene unclear. The CDR3 runs to 13 residues. Germline V gene sequence: CDR1 SEHNR, CDR2 FQNEAQ (reference sequence). V lost 4 bases, J lost 10 bases, and 11 bases lay in between. CDR3 protein: CASSSPATSPLHF. The CDR3 DNA reads as TGTGCCAGCAGCTCCCCCGCGACGTCACCCCTCCACTTT.

This clonotype was observed a handful of times. V is TRBV5-6 and J is TRBJ2-7; TRBD1 aligns across 7 bases. The CDR3 has 17 residues. The germline V gene encodes CDR1 SGHDT and CDR2 YYEEEE. V lost 2 bases and J lost 2; bases outside the gene matches: 13. DNA of the CDR3: TGTGCCAGCAGCTTACGCTATGCCGGGACAGTAACCTACGAGCAGTACTTC. It encodes CASSLRYAGTVTYEQYF.

The chain is built from TRBV7-4 and TRBJ2-7, with TRBD2 as a possible D gene (6 bases). The CDR3 length is 15 residues. Germline V gene sequence: CDR1 SGHVT, CDR2 SQSDAQ. Trimming took off 1 base at V and 6 bases at J, with 16 bases between the two ends. In nucleotides, the CDR3 is TGTGCCAGCAGCTTAGGGTCCGGGCGGGGAACCGAGCAGTACTTC. As protein: CASSLGSGRGTEQYF.

At least ten counts were recorded for this clonotype. The chain joins TRBV7-8 to TRBJ2-5, with 7 bases identical to TRBD2. This CDR3 region has 13 residues. The germline gives CDR1 SGHVS, CDR2 FQNEAQ. J gave up 4 bases and V 6 bases, and 5 bases lay outside the gene matches. This CDR3 reads CASRGGGVETQYF. The CDR3 DNA reads as TGTGCCAGCAGGGGTGGGGGGGTAGAGACCCAGTACTTC.

The chain joins TRBV28 to TRBJ2-5; D not certain. Per the germline V gene, CDR1 is MDHEN and CDR2 is SYDVKM. With 5 bases removed from V and 5 bases from J, the gap between germline ends came to 15 bases. The CDR3 is 14 residues long. This CDR3 reads CASSSRILGETQYF. CDR3 nucleotides: TGTGCCAGCAGTAGCCGAATCCTCGGGGAGACCCAGTACTTC.

This clonotype was found a few times. The gene calls are TRBV4-1 and TRBJ1-4, with D possibly matching TRBD1 (6 bases). The germline gives CDR1 MGHRA, CDR2 YSYEKL. V lost 3 bases and J 0 bases, leaving 14 bases between the germline ends. This CDR3 contains 17 residues. CDR3 loop: CASSHKDRLATNEKLFF. CDR3 bases: TGCGCCAGCAGCCATAAGGACAGACTAGCAACTAATGAAAAACTGTTTTTT.

The chain carries TRBV19 and TRBJ1-1; TRBD1 aligns across 11 bases. The CDR3 extends over 15 amino acids. V lost 1 base to trimming and J lost 5 bases; unmatched junction nucleotides: 3. Germline-derived CDR1 and CDR2 are LNHDA and SQIVND (reference sequence). In DNA, the CDR3 is TGTGCCAGTAGTATAGCAGGACAGGGGGCGACTGAAGCTTTCTTT. This gives the protein CASSIAGQGATEAFF.

This clonotype turned up a few times. CDR3 in DNA: TGCAGTGCTAGAGACAGATTTTCCTCTGGAAACACCATATATTTT. Residues: CSARDRFSSGNTIYF. The V and J genes are TRBV20-1 and TRBJ1-3; no clear D gene. The CDR3 length is 15 residues. Germline V gene lookup returns CDR1 DFQATT and CDR2 SNEGSKA (reference sequence). Between the trimmed V and J ends, which lost 0 bases and 0 bases, there was a span of 9 bases.

This clonotype showed up just once. This chain joins TRBV28 and TRBJ2-7, with 10 bases that match TRBD1. The CDR3 is made up of 15 amino acids. From germline, CDR1 is MDHEN and CDR2 SYDVKM. V lost 4 bases and J lost 0; bases outside the gene matches: 3. The CDR3 region has the DNA TGTGCCAGCAGTTACCGGGACAGGGGCTCCTACGAGCAGTACTTC. Residues: CASSYRDRGSYEQYF. Variable domain in full (rest from reference TRBV28 and TRBJ2-7): DVKVTQSSRYLVKRTGEKVFLECVQDMDHENMFWYRQDPGLGLRLIYFSYDVKMKEKGDIPEGYSVSREKKERFSLILESASTNQTSMYLCASSYRDRGSYEQYFGPGTRLTVT.

V gene TRBV7-8 combines with J gene TRBJ1-1, with D perhaps TRBD1 (5 bases). The CDR3 consists of 13 residues. V was pared by 5 bases and J by 4 bases, with 11 bases between. Germline CDR1 is SGHVS and CDR2 is FQNEAQ. DNA of the CDR3: TGTGCCAGCAGCCCAAGGGGAGGCACTGAAGCTTTCTTT. Protein: CASSPRGGTEAFF. Full variable domain (rest looked up from reference TRBV7-8 and TRBJ1-1): GAGVSQSPRYKVAKRGQDVALRCDPISGHVSLFWYQQALGQGPEFLTYFQNEAQLDKSGLPSDRFFAERPEGSVSTLKIQRTQQEDSAVYLCASSPRGGTEAFFGQGTRLTVV.

This clonotype showed up just once. This chain uses TRBV9 with TRBJ2-7; possibly TRBD1 or TRBD2 for D (5 bases each). Trimming left V 0 bases short and J 6 bases short, with 7 bases between. Germline CDR1 reads SGDLS; CDR2 reads YYNGEE. The CDR3 sequence is 12 residues long. Written as DNA, the CDR3 is TGTGCCAGCAGCGTAGGTGGGGGCGAGCAGTACTTC. It specifies CASSVGGGEQYF.

Many counts were recorded for this clonotype. V gene TRBV12-3 or TRBV12-4 combines with J gene TRBJ1-5, with D possibly being TRBD1 (6 bases). The germline V and J ends were trimmed by 6 bases and 5 bases, with 14 bases remaining between them. This CDR3 contains 14 residues. DNA for the CDR3: TGTGCCAGCAGCGGGGGACACGGAGATCAGCCCCAGCATTTT. Translated, it gives CASSGGHGDQPQHF.

V and J are TRBV7-6 and TRBJ2-3; TRBD2 agrees at 11 bases. This CDR3 contains 17 residues. The V segment lost 5 bases and the J segment 2 bases; nucleotides outside the gene matches: 9. Germline CDR1 reads SGHVS; CDR2 reads FNYEAQ. The CDR3 sequence: CASSAVPSGGYTDTQYF. The CDR3 DNA sequence: TGTGCCAGCAGCGCAGTTCCTAGCGGGGGGTACACAGATACGCAGTATTTT. Full variable domain (outside the CDR3, taken from reference TRBV7-6 and TRBJ2-3): GAGVSQSPRYKVTKRGQDVALRCDPISGHVSLYWYRQALGQGPEFLTYFNYEAQQDKSGLPNDRFSAERPEGSISTLTIQRTEQRDSAMYRCASSAVPSGGYTDTQYFGPGTRLTVL.

V and J are TRBV6-1 and TRBJ1-6; no reliable D call. Germline assignment: CDR1 MNHNS and CDR2 SASEGT. The CDR3 has 16 residues. The V end lost 6 bases, the J end lost 3 bases, and 15 bases lay between the germline ends. The CDR3 sequence is CASRPKQAFYNSPLHF. DNA for the CDR3: TGTGCCAGCAGACCAAAGCAGGCGTTCTATAATTCACCCCTCCACTTT.

A few counts support this clonotype. The rearrangement links TRBV20-1 to TRBJ1-6; no clear D gene. Germline-derived CDR1 and CDR2 are DFQATT and SNEGSKA (reference sequence). The CDR3 has 13 amino acids. CDR3 sequence reads: CSADWCDNSPLHF. The CDR3 coding sequence is TGCAGCGCGGACTGGTGCGATAATTCACCCCTCCACTTT.

The chain combines TRBV4-1 with TRBJ1-2; D may be TRBD1 (5 bases). V lost 2 bases to trimming and J lost 6 bases, with 16 bases between them. CDR1 and CDR2 from the germline V gene are MGHRA and YSYEKL. The CDR3 runs 15 residues. DNA of the CDR3: TGCGCCAGCAGCCAAATATCCCAGGGATTACATGGCTACACCTTC. Translation gives CASSQISQGLHGYTF.

V usage is TRBV6-6 and J usage is TRBJ1-1; tentatively, D is TRBD1 (6 bases). CDR3 size: 15 residues. V shed 1 base and J shed 0 bases, with 9 bases lying between them. Germline CDR1 is MNHNY and CDR2 is SVGAGI (reference sequence). The CDR3 region is CASSYFGGLNTEAFF. The CDR3 DNA reads TGTGCCAGCAGTTACTTTGGGGGGCTGAACACTGAAGCTTTCTTT.

This clonotype was seen more than once but under ten times. This chain links TRBV7-9 with TRBJ2-3; 7 nucleotides line up with TRBD2. The V gene's germline CDR1 is SEHNR and CDR2 FQNEAQ (reference sequence). The CDR3 covers 13 residues. Germline trimming cut 5 bases from V and 10 bases from J; bases unmatched to any gene: 9. For the CDR3, the DNA is TGTGCCAGCAGCCTACCGGGAGGCGAGGCGCAGTATTTT. Translating gives CASSLPGGEAQYF.

This clonotype has ten or more counts. The genes are TRBV7-2 and TRBJ2-2, with TRBD1 matching over 8 bases. The CDR3 is 17 residues long. The trim removed 0 bases at V and 4 bases at J, leaving 7 bases unmatched. The germline V gene encodes CDR1 SGHTA and CDR2 FQGNSA. As DNA, the CDR3 is TGTGCCAGCAGCTTAGCCCCCGGGACAGGATTCACCGGGGAGCTGTTTTTT. The encoded protein is CASSLAPGTGFTGELFF.

The chain has TRBV2 and TRBJ1-1; D is possibly TRBD1 (6 bases). The CDR3 totals 14 residues. Trimming shortened V by 1 base and J by 5 bases, and 11 bases separated the two germline ends. Germline V gene lookup returns CDR1 SNHLY and CDR2 FYNNEI. The CDR3 coding sequence is TGTGCCAGCAGTGAAGGGGCAGGGGTTACTGAAGCTTTCTTT. Protein sequence: CASSEGAGVTEAFF.

The chain carries TRBV28 and TRBJ2-4; TRBD1 aligns across 7 bases. The CDR3 consists of 16 residues. J was trimmed by 4 bases and V by 5 bases; bases with no gene match: 11. Germline V gene data show CDR1 as MDHEN and CDR2 as SYDVKM. This chain's CDR3 is CASSPFDRELKNIQYF. DNA of the CDR3: TGTGCCAGCAGTCCGTTCGACAGGGAACTAAAAAACATTCAGTACTTC.